A single sample is the source of the 21 T cell receptor beta chains below, sequenced in a study of Ad26.COV2.S vaccination and SARS-CoV-2 variants. Indicated treatment: over 15 received Ad26.COV2.S at low or high dose, single or two shots; 5 received placebo; per-sample allocation not given. It was on day 63 after the first vaccine or placebo injection that samples were taken. TCRdb's table, derived via immunoSEQ multiplex PCR, lists solely in-frame clones and lacks some. The top ten clones hold about 13% of a sample with roughly 500,000 clones, roughly 85% of them seen once. The material sequenced was peripheral blood, taken in a trial of Ad26.COV2.S vaccine versus placebo. The source is a person between 18 and 60 years old who received the Ad26.COV2.S COVID-19 vaccine or a placebo.

This clone has just a few counts. The V and J genes are TRBV5-1 and TRBJ2-7, with D uncertain. The CDR3 spans 14 residues. The V and J ends lost 5 bases and 2 bases respectively, with 14 bases between them. From germline, CDR1 is SGHRS and CDR2 YFSETQ. The CDR3 loop reads CASRLSALTYEQYF. The CDR3 nucleotides are TGCGCCAGCAGGTTAAGTGCCCTTACCTACGAGCAGTACTTC.

This chain links TRBV24-1 with TRBJ2-1; 9 nucleotides agree with TRBD2. The CDR3 consists of 17 residues. The trim removed 1 base at V and 0 bases at J, leaving 3 bases unmatched. The germline gives CDR1 KGHDR, CDR2 SFDVKD. The chain's CDR3 is CATSDFGSGGSYNEQFF. CDR3 DNA: TGTGCCACCAGTGATTTTGGTAGCGGGGGCTCCTACAATGAGCAGTTCTTC.

In this sample, this clone turned up once. The rearrangement uses TRBV30 and TRBJ1-2, with D possibly TRBD1 on 6 matching bases. CDR3 length equals 13 residues. From germline, CDR1 is GTSNPN and CDR2 SVGIG (reference sequence). V was pared by 4 bases and J by 8 bases, with 17 bases between. DNA for the CDR3: TGTGCCTGGATCCCGGGGGGGGCAGGCGGCTACACCTTC. Its translation: CAWIPGGAGGYTF. Variable domain in full (rest from reference TRBV30 and TRBJ1-2): SQTIHQWPATLVQPVGSPLSLECTVEGTSNPNLYWYRQAAGRGLQLLFYSVGIGQISSEVPQNLSASRPQDRQFILSSKKLLLSDSGFYLCAWIPGGAGGYTFGSGTRLTVV.

The sample holds one count of this clone. The genes are TRBV9 and TRBJ1-5; the D is unclear. CDR1 is SGDLS and CDR2 is YYNGEE in the germline V gene. CDR3 length equals 15 residues. V lost 1 base and J lost 1, with 9 bases in between. The CDR3 nucleotides are TGTGCCAGCAGCGTAATGGGGTTGAGCAATCAGCCCCAGCATTTT. This codes for CASSVMGLSNQPQHF.

The chain couples TRBV25-1 to TRBJ2-7, with 7 bases lining up with TRBD2. Per germline, CDR1 MGHDK and CDR2 SYGVNS. CDR3 length equals 14 residues. V dropped 1 base and J dropped 2; count of bases not matched to a gene: 2. This chain's CDR3 is CASSEFSGPYEQYF. DNA of the CDR3: TGTGCCAGCAGTGAATTTAGCGGGCCCTACGAGCAGTACTTC.

This sequence joins TRBV30 and TRBJ1-2, with D possibly being TRBD1 (5 bases). The CDR3 runs 12 residues. CDR1 and CDR2 from the germline V gene are GTSNPN and SVGIG (reference sequence). V gave up 4 bases and J gave up 6 bases, with 12 bases separating them. CDR3 nucleotides: TGTGCCTGGACAGGGTATGTTGATGGCTACACCTTC. Amino acids: CAWTGYVDGYTF.

The CDR3 reads CASSFPDRGSPLHF. DNA for the CDR3: TGCGCCAGCAGCTTTCCGGACAGGGGATCACCCCTCCACTTT. The gene calls are TRBV5-1 and TRBJ1-6; 9 positions match TRBD1. CDR3 length: 14 residues. The trim removed 2 bases at V and 10 bases at J, leaving 4 bases unmatched. CDR1 is SGHRS, CDR2 YFSETQ, per germline.

For the CDR3, the DNA is TGTGCCTGGAATCCCCTCGGGGGTCCGTATGGCTACACCTTC. This encodes CAWNPLGGPYGYTF. The chain combines TRBV30 with TRBJ1-2; possible D gene TRBD1, 5 bases. The V and J ends lost 4 bases and 5 bases respectively, with 17 bases between them. The CDR3 has 14 residues. The germline V gene has CDR1 GTSNPN and CDR2 SVGIG (reference sequence).

This rearrangement joins TRBV3-1 (or the pseudogene TRBV3-2) to TRBJ1-1; D uncertain. The V gene lost 0 bases and the J gene lost 3 bases, with 11 bases spanning the gap. Per germline, CDR1 LGHDT and CDR2 YNNKEL (reference sequence). This CDR3 is built from 15 residues. CDR3 residues: CASSQEGLGDTEAFF. The DNA for the CDR3 is TGTGCCAGCAGCCAAGAGGGATTGGGAGACACTGAAGCTTTCTTT.

The V and J genes are TRBV10-3 and TRBJ1-3, with unresolved D. The CDR3 has 13 residues. Germline V gives CDR1 ENHRY, CDR2 SYGVKD. Trimming stripped 1 base from V and 2 bases from J, with 3 bases between. This CDR3 is CAISEWAGNTIYF. The CDR3 DNA is TGTGCCATCAGTGAGTGGGCTGGAAACACCATATATTTT.

In its sample, this clone was seen once. The chain uses TRBV10-3 and TRBJ2-5, with D possibly TRBD2 on 5 matching bases. From germline, CDR1 is ENHRY and CDR2 SYGVKD. V lost 4 bases and J lost 7, with 10 bases in between. This CDR3 is 12 amino acids long. DNA of the CDR3: TGTGCCATCAGTGCGGGGAAAGGGACCCAGTACTTC. Its protein is CAISAGKGTQYF.

The rearrangement uses TRBV28 and TRBJ2-1; TRBD2 matches 14 bases. The CDR3 is 15 residues long. Trimming took 7 bases from V and 7 from J; bases not matched to a gene: 6. CDR1 and CDR2 (germline): MDHEN, SYDVKM. DNA for the CDR3: TGTGCCAGCACGGCGACTAGCGGGAGGGCGAATGAGCAGTTCTTC. Its protein is CASTATSGRANEQFF.

This clone appeared a few times. The J gene is TRBJ1-5, the V gene TRBV28, with 8 nucleotides matching TRBD1. V lost 8 bases, J lost 4 bases, and 7 bases stayed unmatched. CDR3 length equals 14 residues. Germline V gene lookup returns CDR1 MDHEN and CDR2 SYDVKM. The CDR3: CASGETGVNQPQHF. CDR3 nucleotide sequence: TGTGCCAGCGGTGAGACAGGGGTTAATCAGCCCCAGCATTTT.

This chain links TRBV7-2 with TRBJ2-1; D is possibly TRBD2 (5 bases). CDR3 length: 12 residues. V lost 7 bases to trimming and J lost 10 bases, with 14 bases between them. Germline values: CDR1 SGHTA, CDR2 FQGNSA. The CDR3 loop reads CASTYSWREQFF. The CDR3 DNA reads TGTGCCAGCACCTATAGCTGGAGGGAGCAGTTCTTC.

The chain joins TRBV9 to TRBJ2-2; 14 bases are a match to TRBD2. The germline CDR1 and CDR2 sequences are SGDLS and YYNGEE. V lost 3 bases, J lost 0 bases, and 4 bases stayed unmatched. The CDR3 is made up of 18 amino acids. DNA for the CDR3: TGTGCCAGCAGCGAGCGGGGACTAGCGGGGGCGAACACCGGGGAGCTGTTTTTT. It translates to CASSERGLAGANTGELFF.

The V gene is TRBV19, the J gene TRBJ1-5, with 9 bases aligning to TRBD1. The trim removed 5 bases at V and 5 bases at J, leaving 4 bases unmatched. The CDR3 has 14 amino acids. CDR1 is LNHDA, CDR2 SQIVND, per germline (reference sequence). The CDR3 spells CASSWGQGDQPQHF. CDR3 sequence (DNA): TGTGCCAGTAGTTGGGGACAGGGAGATCAGCCCCAGCATTTT.

The J gene is TRBJ2-3, the V gene TRBV5-1; D uncertain. The CDR3 spans 17 residues. Germline CDR1 is SGHRS and CDR2 is YFSETQ. Trimming stripped 0 bases from V and 2 bases from J, with 16 bases between. For the CDR3, the DNA is TGCGCCAGCAGCTTGGAACCCGGGCAGAGCCTCACAGATACGCAGTATTTT. It yields the protein CASSLEPGQSLTDTQYF.

To note about this clone: Other DNA sequences from this sample encode an identical CDR3 as well. The CDR3 protein is CATSDLGQNYGYTF. In DNA, the CDR3 is TGTGCCACCAGTGATTTAGGGCAGAACTATGGCTACACCTTC. The rearrangement uses TRBV24-1 and TRBJ1-2, with D unresolved. The germline gives CDR1 KGHDR, CDR2 SFDVKD. The CDR3 is 14 residues long. Trimming stripped 1 base from V and 2 bases from J, with 7 bases between.

V and J are TRBV20-1 and TRBJ2-7; TRBD2 might be the D (5 bases). V lost 5 bases, J lost 3 bases, and 8 bases lay in between. There are 11 residues in the CDR3. Germline loops: CDR1 DFQATT, CDR2 SNEGSKA (reference sequence). The CDR3 spells CSARGHYEQYF. The DNA of the CDR3 is TGCAGTGCTCGGGGTCACTACGAGCAGTACTTC.

This clone was detected a few times. The rearrangement links TRBV7-3 to TRBJ2-7; 8 bases match TRBD2. Germline V gives CDR1 SGHTA, CDR2 FQGTGA. Trimming at V came to 4 bases and at J to 6 bases, leaving 5 bases not matched to a gene. The CDR3 runs to 13 residues. The CDR3, as DNA: TGTGCCAGCAGCTCGACTAGCGTCGCCGAGCAGTACTTC. Translating it yields CASSSTSVAEQYF.

CDR3 DNA sequence: TGTGCCAGCAGCTCCGAGATCGTCGGCCTCCATGGCTACACCTTC. It yields the protein CASSSEIVGLHGYTF. This rearrangement joins TRBV6-2 or TRBV6-3 to TRBJ1-2, with D unclear. V was shortened by 6 bases and J by 6 bases, with 20 bases between the two germline ends. From germline, CDR1 is MNHEY and CDR2 SVGEGT. This CDR3 spans 15 amino acids.